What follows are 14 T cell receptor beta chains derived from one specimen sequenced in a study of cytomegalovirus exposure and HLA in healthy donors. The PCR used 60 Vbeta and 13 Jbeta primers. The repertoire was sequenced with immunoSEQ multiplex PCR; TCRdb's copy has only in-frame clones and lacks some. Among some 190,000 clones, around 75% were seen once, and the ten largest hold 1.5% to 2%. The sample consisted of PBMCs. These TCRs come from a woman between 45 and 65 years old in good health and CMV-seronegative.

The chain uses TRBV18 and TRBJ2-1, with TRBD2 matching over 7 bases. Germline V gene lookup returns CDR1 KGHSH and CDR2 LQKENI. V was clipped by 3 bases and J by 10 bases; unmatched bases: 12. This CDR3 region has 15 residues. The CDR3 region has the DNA TGTGCCAGCTCACCGCCGGAGACTAGCACAAGGGAGCAGTTCTTC. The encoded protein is CASSPPETSTREQFF.

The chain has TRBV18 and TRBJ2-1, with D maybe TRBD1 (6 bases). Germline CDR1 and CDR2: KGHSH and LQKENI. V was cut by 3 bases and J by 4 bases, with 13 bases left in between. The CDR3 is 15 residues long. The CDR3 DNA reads TGTGCCAGCTCACCGGACAGACCCTTTTACAATGAGCAGTTCTTC. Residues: CASSPDRPFYNEQFF.

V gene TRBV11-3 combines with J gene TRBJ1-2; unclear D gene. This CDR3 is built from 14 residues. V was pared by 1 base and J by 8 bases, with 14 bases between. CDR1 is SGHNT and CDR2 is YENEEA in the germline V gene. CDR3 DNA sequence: TGTGCCAGCAGCTTAGTGCGGGCAGTAGGAGGCTACACCTTC. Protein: CASSLVRAVGGYTF.

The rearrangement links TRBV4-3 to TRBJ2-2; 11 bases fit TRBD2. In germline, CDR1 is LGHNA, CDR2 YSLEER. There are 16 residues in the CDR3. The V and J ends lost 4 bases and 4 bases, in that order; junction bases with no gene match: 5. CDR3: CASSRTGTSGTGELFF. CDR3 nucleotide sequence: TGCGCCAGCAGCCGCACCGGGACTAGCGGCACCGGGGAGCTGTTTTTT.

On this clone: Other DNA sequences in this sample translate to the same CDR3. The CDR3 loop reads CASSLSGTNYGYTF. DNA of the CDR3: TGTGCCAGCAGTTTATCTGGCACAAACTATGGCTACACCTTC. The V call is TRBV27, the J call TRBJ1-2; D gene ambiguous. Trimming removed 0 bases from V and 2 bases from J, with 7 bases in between. Germline CDR1 MNHEY, CDR2 SMNVEV (reference sequence). The CDR3 totals 14 residues.

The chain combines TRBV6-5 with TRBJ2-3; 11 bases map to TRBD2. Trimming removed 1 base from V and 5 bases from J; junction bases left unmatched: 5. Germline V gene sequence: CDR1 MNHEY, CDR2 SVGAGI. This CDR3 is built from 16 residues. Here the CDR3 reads CASSYFSGGAGDTQYF. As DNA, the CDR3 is TGTGCCAGCAGTTACTTTAGCGGGGGGGCCGGAGATACGCAGTATTTT.

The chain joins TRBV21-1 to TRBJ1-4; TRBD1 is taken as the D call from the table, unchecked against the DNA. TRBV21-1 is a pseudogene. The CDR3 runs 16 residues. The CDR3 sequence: CASSGVHGRAGEKLFF. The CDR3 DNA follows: TGTGCCAGCAGCGGTGTCCACGGCAGGGCCGGTGAAAAACTGTTTTTT.

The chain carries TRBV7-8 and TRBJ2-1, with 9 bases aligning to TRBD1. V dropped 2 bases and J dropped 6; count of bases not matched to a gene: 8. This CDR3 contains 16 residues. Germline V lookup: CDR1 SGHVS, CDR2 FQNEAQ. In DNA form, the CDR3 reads TGTGCCAGCAGCTTACGCCGGGACAGGGCCTTCAATGAGCAGTTCTTC. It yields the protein CASSLRRDRAFNEQFF.

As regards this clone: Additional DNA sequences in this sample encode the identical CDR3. The CDR3 DNA reads as TGTGCCAGCAGTTACTCCCAGAACAATCAGCCCCAGCATTTT. It codes for CASSYSQNNQPQHF. The gene calls are TRBV6-6 and TRBJ1-5; D remains unclear. The CDR3 is made up of 14 amino acids. V gave up 0 bases and J gave up 3 bases, with 6 bases separating them. CDR1 is MNHNY, CDR2 SVGAGI, per germline (reference sequence).

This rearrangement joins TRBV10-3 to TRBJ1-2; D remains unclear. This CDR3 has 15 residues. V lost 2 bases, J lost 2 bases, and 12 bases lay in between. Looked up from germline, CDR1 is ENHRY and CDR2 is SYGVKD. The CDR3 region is CAISETQTRNYGYTF. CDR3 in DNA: TGTGCCATCAGTGAGACCCAAACGCGGAACTATGGCTACACCTTC.

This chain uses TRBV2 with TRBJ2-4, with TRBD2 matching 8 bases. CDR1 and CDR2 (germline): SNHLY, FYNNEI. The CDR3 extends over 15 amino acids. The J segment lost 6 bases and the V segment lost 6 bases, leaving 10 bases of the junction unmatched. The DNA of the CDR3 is TGTGCCAGCAGGACGGGAGGGGGACTTCTAAACATTCAGTACTTC. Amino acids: CASRTGGGLLNIQYF.

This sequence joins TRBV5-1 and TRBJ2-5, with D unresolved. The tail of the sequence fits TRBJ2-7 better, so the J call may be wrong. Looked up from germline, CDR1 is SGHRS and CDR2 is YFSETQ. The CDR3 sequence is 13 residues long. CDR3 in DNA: TGCGCCAGCAGCTTGGACGACTCCTACGAGCAGTACTTC. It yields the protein CASSLDDSYEQYF.

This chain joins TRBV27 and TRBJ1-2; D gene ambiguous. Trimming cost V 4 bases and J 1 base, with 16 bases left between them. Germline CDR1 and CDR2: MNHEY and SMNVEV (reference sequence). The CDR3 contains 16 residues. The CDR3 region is CASSSSGQGSNYGYTF. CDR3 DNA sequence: TGTGCCAGCAGTTCCTCCGGGCAAGGGAGTAACTATGGCTACACCTTC.

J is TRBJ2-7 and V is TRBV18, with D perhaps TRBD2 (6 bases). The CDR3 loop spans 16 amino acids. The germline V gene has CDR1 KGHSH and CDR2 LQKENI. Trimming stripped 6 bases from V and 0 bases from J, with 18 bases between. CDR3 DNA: TGTGCCAGCTCCGCTATCCCCAAGACTAGCTCCTACGAGCAGTACTTC. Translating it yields CASSAIPKTSSYEQYF.